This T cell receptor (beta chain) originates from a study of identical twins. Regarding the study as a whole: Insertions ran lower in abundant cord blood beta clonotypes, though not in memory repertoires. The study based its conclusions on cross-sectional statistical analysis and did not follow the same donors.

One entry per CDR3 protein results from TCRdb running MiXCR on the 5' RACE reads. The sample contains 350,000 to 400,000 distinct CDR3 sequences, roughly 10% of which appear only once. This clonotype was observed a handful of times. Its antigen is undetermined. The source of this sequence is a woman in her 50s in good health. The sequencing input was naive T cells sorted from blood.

CDR3 nucleotide sequence: TGTGCCACCAGCAGGAATTACGGCACCGGGGAGCTGTTTTTT. It is translated as CATSRNYGTGELFF. The rearrangement uses TRBV15 and TRBJ2-2; D call uncertain. CDR1 and CDR2 from the germline V gene are LNHNV and YYDKDF (reference sequence). CDR3 length: 14 amino acids. The V end was cut by 3 bases, the J end by 4 bases, with 9 bases between.